Below, 10 T cell receptor beta chains from the same sample are listed, as sequenced in a study of PD-1 blockade in mismatch repair-deficient tumors. Assay: immunoSEQ multiplex PCR; the TCRdb copy retains only in-frame clones and omits some. The repertoire includes around 25,000 clones, 75% to 85% of them detected once, and 20% to 25% sits in the top ten. The sample was peripheral blood, taken 12 weeks after starting pembrolizumab. All receptors come from an adult with mismatch repair-deficient cancer.

The rearrangement joins TRBV18 to TRBJ2-1; D may be TRBD2 (8 bases). The CDR3 spans 12 residues. CDR1 KGHSH and CDR2 LQKENI come from the germline V gene. V lost 8 bases and J lost 9, with 14 bases in between. This CDR3 is CASREGASEQFF. DNA of the CDR3: TGTGCCAGCCGGGAGGGGGCATCTGAGCAGTTCTTC.

This clone was recorded a few times. The chain links TRBV11-2 to TRBJ2-3; D gene ambiguous. V was pared by 0 bases and J by 0 bases, with 13 bases between. The CDR3 is 17 residues long. The germline V gene has CDR1 SGHAT and CDR2 FQNNGV. For the CDR3, the DNA is TGTGCCAGCAGCTTAGATCGGGTTAATTCTAGCACAGATACGCAGTATTTT. Its translation: CASSLDRVNSSTDTQYF.

The chain carries TRBV5-1 and TRBJ2-3, with 10 bases identical to TRBD1. The germline V gene has CDR1 SGHRS and CDR2 YFSETQ. The CDR3 covers 14 residues. V lost 5 bases, J lost 4 bases, and 4 bases stayed unmatched. The CDR3 DNA sequence: TGCGCCAGCAGTCCGGGACAGGGGCCAGATACGCAGTATTTT. Protein sequence: CASSPGQGPDTQYF.

This clone was counted between two and nine times. The rearrangement joins TRBV2 to TRBJ2-1; D is unresolved. Deletions cut 2 bases from V and 9 bases from J, with 5 bases between. The germline gives CDR1 SNHLY, CDR2 FYNNEI. The CDR3 totals 11 residues. CDR3 nucleotide sequence: TGTGCCAGCAGTGAATTTGGTGAGCAGTTCTTC. It yields the protein CASSEFGEQFF.

A word on this clone: The junction departs from germline at one end; a sequencing error may be responsible. The chain combines TRBV4-1 with TRBJ2-5; the D is unclear. The DNA end is a closer match to TRBJ2-7, so the J assignment may be wrong. This CDR3 has 14 residues. The germline CDR1 and CDR2 sequences are MGHRA and YSYEKL. CDR3 coding DNA: TGTGCCAGCAGCCAAGGGCTCCAACTGTACGAGCAGTACTTC. Encoded protein: CASSQGLQLYEQYF.

This clone has a handful of counts. This chain uses TRBV4-2 with TRBJ2-7; a weak D match, TRBD1 (6 bases). Germline assignment: CDR1 LGHNA and CDR2 YNFKEQ. Trimming cost V 0 bases and J 2 bases, with 11 bases left between them. The CDR3 has 15 amino acids. Written as DNA, the CDR3 is TGTGCCAGCAGCCAAGATCAAGGGGGACCCTACGAGCAGTACTTC. Protein: CASSQDQGGPYEQYF.

This clone has a handful of counts. A junction end diverges from the germline sequence, so it may reflect a read error. V and J are TRBV19 and TRBJ1-5; D is unresolved. Germline-derived CDR1 and CDR2 are LNHDA and SQIVND (reference sequence). The CDR3 is 12 residues long. The CDR3 region is CASNDGNLPQHF. In DNA form, the CDR3 reads TGTGCCAGTAATGATGGCAATCTGCCCCAGCATTTT.

Notes on this clone: Other DNA sequences of this sample code for an identical CDR3. The genes are TRBV15 and TRBJ1-5; D unclear. The CDR3 contains 13 residues. The ends were cut back, 0 bases at V and 5 bases at J, with 5 bases in the middle. Germline V gene data show CDR1 as LNHNV and CDR2 as YYDKDF (reference sequence). CDR3 sequence: CATSREGHQPQHF. CDR3 coding DNA: TGTGCCACCAGCAGAGAAGGCCATCAGCCCCAGCATTTT. Complete variable domain (other parts from reference TRBV15 and TRBJ1-5): DAMVIQNPRYQVTQFGKPVTLSCSQTLNHNVMYWYQQKSSQAPKLLFHYYDKDFNNEADTPDNFQSRRPNTSFCFLDIRSPGLGDTAMYLCATSREGHQPQHFGDGTRLSIL.

This rearrangement joins TRBV6-5 to TRBJ2-2; 8 positions agree with TRBD1. The V gene's germline CDR1 is MNHEY and CDR2 SVGAGI. The CDR3 is 16 amino acids. V shed 2 bases and J 3 bases; nucleotides not matched to a gene: 5. The chain's CDR3 is CASSYGQGDDTGELFF. As DNA, the CDR3 is TGTGCCAGCAGTTACGGACAGGGAGACGACACCGGGGAGCTGTTTTTT.

The chain combines TRBV5-1 with TRBJ2-3, with a tentative D call TRBD1 (6 bases). Deletions cut 6 bases from V and 0 bases from J, with 11 bases between. CDR3 length: 14 residues. Germline V gene data show CDR1 as SGHRS and CDR2 as YFSETQ. Here the CDR3 DNA reads TGCGCCAGCACCACCGGACAGAGCACAGATACGCAGTATTTT. Its translation: CASTTGQSTDTQYF.